This T cell receptor beta chain came from a study of shared clonotypes between healthy human individuals. The ends were cut back, 0 bases at V and 0 bases at J, with 6 bases in the middle. Germline-derived CDR1 and CDR2 are MGHRA and YSYEKL. This CDR3 has 15 residues. Partitioning of CD4+ cells yielded a CD45RA+ naive subset and a CD45RA-negative memory subset. Measured with immunoSEQ multiplex PCR; TCRdb has only the in-frame clones, and not every one. The sample records over a million clones, about 84% being singletons. The sequenced material came from memory CD4+ T cells from PBMCs. Subset meaning: CD45RA-negative fraction. The sequence came from a man aged 18 to 30 in good health. Some clones in this sample may be carry-over from other donors' samples. The chain combines TRBV4-1 with TRBJ1-3; D gene ambiguous. CDR3 in DNA: TGCGCCAGCAGCCAAGATGAGTCCTCTGGAAACACCATATATTTT. Amino acid sequence: CASSQDESSGNTIYF.